This T cell receptor beta chain was found in a study of blood T cell repertoires in COVID-19. With V trimmed by 7 bases and J by 0 bases, 9 bases remained unmatched. This CDR3 is 14 amino acids long. Germline V gene sequence: CDR1 GTSNPN, CDR2 SVGIG (reference sequence). Produced via immunoSEQ multiplex PCR; TCRdb's table is partial and in-frame only. The sample records about 68,000 clones, about nine tenths being singletons. Sequenced sample: peripheral blood. This chain joins TRBV30 and TRBJ2-7, with 7 bases fitting TRBD1. This clonotype was sampled from a man under 40 with acute or convalescent COVID-19. The CDR3 region has the DNA TGTGCCTATCAAAACCGGGACAGCTCCTACGAGCAGTACTTC. Protein product: CAYQNRDSSYEQYF.